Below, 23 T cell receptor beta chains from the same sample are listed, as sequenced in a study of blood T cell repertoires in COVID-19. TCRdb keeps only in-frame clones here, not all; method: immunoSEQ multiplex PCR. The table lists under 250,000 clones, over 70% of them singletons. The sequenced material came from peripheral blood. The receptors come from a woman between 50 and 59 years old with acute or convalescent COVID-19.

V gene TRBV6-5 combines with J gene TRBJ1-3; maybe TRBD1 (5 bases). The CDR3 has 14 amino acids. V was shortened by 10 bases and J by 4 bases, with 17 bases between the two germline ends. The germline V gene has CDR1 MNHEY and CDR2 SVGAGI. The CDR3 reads CATGRQGWGNTIYF. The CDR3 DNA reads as TGTGCCACCGGCCGTCAGGGTTGGGGAAACACCATATATTTT.

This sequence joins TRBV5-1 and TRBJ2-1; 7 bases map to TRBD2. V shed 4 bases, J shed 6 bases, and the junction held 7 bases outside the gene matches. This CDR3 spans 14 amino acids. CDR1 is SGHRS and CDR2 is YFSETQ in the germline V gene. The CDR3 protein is CASSPGLAVNEQFF. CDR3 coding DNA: TGCGCCAGCAGCCCCGGCCTAGCGGTCAATGAGCAGTTCTTC.

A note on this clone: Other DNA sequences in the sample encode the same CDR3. The DNA for the CDR3 is TGTGCCTCCAGGCTGGGAGGGAACACTGAAGCTTTCTTT. Its protein product is CASRLGGNTEAFF. The V gene is TRBV28, the J gene TRBJ1-1; D remains ambiguous. V lost 11 bases to trimming and J lost 1 base, with 14 bases between them. Germline loops: CDR1 MDHEN, CDR2 SYDVKM. The CDR3 runs to 13 residues.

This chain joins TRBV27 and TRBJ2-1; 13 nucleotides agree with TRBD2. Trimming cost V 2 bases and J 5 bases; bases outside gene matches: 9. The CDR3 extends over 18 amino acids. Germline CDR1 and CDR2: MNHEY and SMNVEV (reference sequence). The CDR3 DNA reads TGTGCCAGCAGTTTAGACCCCGGACTAGCGGGAGCACACAATGAGCAGTTCTTC. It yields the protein CASSLDPGLAGAHNEQFF.

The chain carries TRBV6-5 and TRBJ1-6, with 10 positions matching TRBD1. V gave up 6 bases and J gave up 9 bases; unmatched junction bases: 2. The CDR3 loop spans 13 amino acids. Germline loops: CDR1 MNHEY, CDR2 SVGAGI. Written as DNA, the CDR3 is TGTGCCAGCAGGGACAGGGGGGGTTCACCCCTCCACTTT. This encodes CASRDRGGSPLHF.

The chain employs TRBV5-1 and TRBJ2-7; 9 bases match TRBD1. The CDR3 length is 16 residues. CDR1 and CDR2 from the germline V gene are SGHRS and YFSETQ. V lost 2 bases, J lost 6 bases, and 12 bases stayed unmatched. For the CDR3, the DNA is TGCGCCAGCAGCTTTACCTACCCGGGACAGGGCGGCGAGCAGTACTTC. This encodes CASSFTYPGQGGEQYF.

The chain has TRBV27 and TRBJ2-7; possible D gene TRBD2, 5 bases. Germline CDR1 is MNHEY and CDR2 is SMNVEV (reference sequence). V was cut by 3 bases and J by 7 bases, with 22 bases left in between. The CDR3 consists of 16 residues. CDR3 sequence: CASSFTWSSFLVEQYF. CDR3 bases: TGTGCCAGCAGTTTCACCTGGTCTAGCTTCCTAGTGGAGCAGTACTTC.

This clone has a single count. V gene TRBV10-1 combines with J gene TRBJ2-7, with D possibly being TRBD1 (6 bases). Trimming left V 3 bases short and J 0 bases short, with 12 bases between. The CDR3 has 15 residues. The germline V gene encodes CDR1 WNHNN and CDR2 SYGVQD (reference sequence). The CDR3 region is CASSDPGAPSYEQYF. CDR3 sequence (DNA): TGCGCCAGCAGTGATCCAGGGGCGCCCTCCTACGAGCAGTACTTC.

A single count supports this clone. CDR3 coding DNA: TGCGCCAGCAGCTTGGCCGGGGGGGATACGCAGTATTTT. It yields the protein CASSLAGGDTQYF. The chain is built from TRBV5-1 and TRBJ2-3; 7 bases map to TRBD2. The CDR3 is made up of 13 amino acids. Germline values: CDR1 SGHRS, CDR2 YFSETQ. The V and J ends lost 0 bases and 6 bases, in that order; junction bases with no gene match: 1.

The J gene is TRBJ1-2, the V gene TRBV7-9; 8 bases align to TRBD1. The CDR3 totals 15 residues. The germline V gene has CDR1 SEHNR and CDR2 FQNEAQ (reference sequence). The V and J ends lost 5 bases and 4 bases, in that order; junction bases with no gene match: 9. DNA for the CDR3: TGTGCCAGCAGCCCACCGGACAGGGCCAGCTATGGCTACACCTTC. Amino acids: CASSPPDRASYGYTF.

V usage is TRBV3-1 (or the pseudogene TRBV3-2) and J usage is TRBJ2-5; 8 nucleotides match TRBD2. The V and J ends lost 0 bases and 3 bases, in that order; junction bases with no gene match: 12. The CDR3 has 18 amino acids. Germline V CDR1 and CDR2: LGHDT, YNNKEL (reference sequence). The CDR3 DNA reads TGTGCCAGCAGCCAAGATGGAGTAGCGGGATTGGGGGAAGAGACCCAGTACTTC. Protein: CASSQDGVAGLGEETQYF.

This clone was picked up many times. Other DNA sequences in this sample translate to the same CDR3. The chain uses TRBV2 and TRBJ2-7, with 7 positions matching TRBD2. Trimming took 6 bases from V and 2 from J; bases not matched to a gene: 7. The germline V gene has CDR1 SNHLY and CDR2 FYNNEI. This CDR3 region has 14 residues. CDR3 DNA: TGTGCCAGCAGCGGGACTAATCTACCCTACGAGCAGTACTTC. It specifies CASSGTNLPYEQYF.

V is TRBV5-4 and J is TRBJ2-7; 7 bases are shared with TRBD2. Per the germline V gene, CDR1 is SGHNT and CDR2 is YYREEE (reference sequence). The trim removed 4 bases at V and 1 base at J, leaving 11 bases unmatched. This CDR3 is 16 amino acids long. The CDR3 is CASSATTGGRSYEQYF. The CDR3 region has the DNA TGTGCCAGCAGCGCTACGACGGGAGGAAGGTCCTACGAGCAGTACTTC. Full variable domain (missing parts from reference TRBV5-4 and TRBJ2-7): ETGVTQSPTHLIKTRGQQVTLRCSSQSGHNTVSWYQQALGQGPQFIFQYYREEENGRGNFPPRFSGLQFPNYSSELNVNALELDDSALYLCASSATTGGRSYEQYFGPGTRLTVT.

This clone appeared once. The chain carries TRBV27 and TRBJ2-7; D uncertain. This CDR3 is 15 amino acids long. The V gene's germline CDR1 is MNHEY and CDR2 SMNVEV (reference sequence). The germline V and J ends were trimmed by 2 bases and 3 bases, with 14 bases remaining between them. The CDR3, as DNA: TGTGCCAGCAGTTTAGGCGGTCTTACTTACTACGAGCAGTACTTC. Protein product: CASSLGGLTYYEQYF.

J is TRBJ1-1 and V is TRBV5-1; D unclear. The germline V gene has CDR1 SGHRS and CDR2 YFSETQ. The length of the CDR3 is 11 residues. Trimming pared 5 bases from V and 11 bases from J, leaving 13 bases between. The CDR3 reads CASSTNGRAFF. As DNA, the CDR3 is TGCGCCAGCAGTACAAACGGCAGGGCTTTCTTT.

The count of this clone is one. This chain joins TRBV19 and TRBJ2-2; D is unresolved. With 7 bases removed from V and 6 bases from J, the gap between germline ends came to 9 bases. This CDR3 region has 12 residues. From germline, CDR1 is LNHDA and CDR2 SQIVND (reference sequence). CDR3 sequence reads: CASTPRSGELFF. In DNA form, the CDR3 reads TGTGCCAGTACCCCGCGGTCCGGGGAGCTGTTTTTT.

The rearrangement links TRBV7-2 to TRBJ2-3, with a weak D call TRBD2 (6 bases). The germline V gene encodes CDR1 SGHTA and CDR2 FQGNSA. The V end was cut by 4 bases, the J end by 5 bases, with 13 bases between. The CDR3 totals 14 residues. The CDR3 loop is CASSSGLYGDTQYF. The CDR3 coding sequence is TGTGCCAGCAGCTCCGGACTATATGGAGATACGCAGTATTTT.

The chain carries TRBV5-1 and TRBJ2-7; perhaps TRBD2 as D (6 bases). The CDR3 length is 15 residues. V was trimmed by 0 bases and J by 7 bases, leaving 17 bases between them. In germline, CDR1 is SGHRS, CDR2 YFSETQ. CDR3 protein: CASSLGGNFGGEQYF. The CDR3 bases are TGCGCCAGCAGCTTGGGAGGTAATTTCGGAGGGGAGCAGTACTTC.

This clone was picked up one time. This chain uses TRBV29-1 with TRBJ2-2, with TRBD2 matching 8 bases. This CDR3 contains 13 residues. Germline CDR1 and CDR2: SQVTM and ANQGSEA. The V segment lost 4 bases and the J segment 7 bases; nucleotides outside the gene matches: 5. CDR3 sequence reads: CSVGAGVGGELFF. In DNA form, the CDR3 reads TGCAGCGTTGGAGCGGGAGTCGGCGGGGAGCTGTTTTTT.

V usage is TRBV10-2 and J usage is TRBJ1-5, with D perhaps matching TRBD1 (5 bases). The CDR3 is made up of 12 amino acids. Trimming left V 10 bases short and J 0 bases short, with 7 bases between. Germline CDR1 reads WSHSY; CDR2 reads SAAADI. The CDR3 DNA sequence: TGCGCCACTCAGGGTAGCAATCAGCCCCAGCATTTT. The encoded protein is CATQGSNQPQHF.

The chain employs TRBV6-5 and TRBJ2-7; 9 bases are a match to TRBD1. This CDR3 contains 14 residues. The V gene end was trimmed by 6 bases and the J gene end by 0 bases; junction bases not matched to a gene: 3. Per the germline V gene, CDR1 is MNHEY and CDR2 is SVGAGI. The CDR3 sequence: CASRNRGLSYEQYF. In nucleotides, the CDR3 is TGTGCCAGCAGGAACAGGGGGCTCTCCTACGAGCAGTACTTC.

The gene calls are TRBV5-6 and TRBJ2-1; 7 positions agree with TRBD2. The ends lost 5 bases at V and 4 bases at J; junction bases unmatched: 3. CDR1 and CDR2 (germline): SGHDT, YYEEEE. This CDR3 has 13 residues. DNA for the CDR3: TGTGCCAGCAGGGGGACTACGTACAATGAGCAGTTCTTC. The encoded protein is CASRGTTYNEQFF.

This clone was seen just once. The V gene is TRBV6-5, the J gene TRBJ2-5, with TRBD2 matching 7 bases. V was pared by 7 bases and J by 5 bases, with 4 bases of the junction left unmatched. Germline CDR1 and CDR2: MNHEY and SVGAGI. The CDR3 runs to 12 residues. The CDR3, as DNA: TGTGCCAGCAAGCGGGACTCGGAGACCCAGTACTTC. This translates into CASKRDSETQYF.